One T cell receptor beta chain is described in this entry. This sample was taken from a study of blood T cell repertoires in COVID-19. Study details: Material from acute and convalescent COVID-19 was sourced from the United States, Italy and Spain. T cells, B-cell-depleted T cells, or PBMCs supplied cDNA or gDNA.

Source study methods: Amplified reference gene primers provided the basis for estimating nucleated cell counts. Assay: immunoSEQ multiplex PCR; the TCRdb copy retains only in-frame clones and omits some. The V and J calls and clone size were taken over from that table, and D and trimming were inferred from the DNA. The data contain about 200,000 clones, just over 85% of them singletons. Per germline, CDR1 MDHEN and CDR2 SYDVKM. The length of the CDR3 is 15 residues. V lost 9 bases to trimming and J lost 2 bases; unmatched junction nucleotides: 10. The chain combines TRBV28 with TRBJ1-3; 7 nucleotides line up with TRBD1. This receptor was identified in a man aged 45-65 years with acute or convalescent COVID-19. Sequenced material: peripheral blood. The CDR3 here is CASARQGKAGNTIYF. Here the CDR3 DNA reads TGTGCCAGTGCCCGACAGGGAAAAGCTGGAAACACCATATATTTT.